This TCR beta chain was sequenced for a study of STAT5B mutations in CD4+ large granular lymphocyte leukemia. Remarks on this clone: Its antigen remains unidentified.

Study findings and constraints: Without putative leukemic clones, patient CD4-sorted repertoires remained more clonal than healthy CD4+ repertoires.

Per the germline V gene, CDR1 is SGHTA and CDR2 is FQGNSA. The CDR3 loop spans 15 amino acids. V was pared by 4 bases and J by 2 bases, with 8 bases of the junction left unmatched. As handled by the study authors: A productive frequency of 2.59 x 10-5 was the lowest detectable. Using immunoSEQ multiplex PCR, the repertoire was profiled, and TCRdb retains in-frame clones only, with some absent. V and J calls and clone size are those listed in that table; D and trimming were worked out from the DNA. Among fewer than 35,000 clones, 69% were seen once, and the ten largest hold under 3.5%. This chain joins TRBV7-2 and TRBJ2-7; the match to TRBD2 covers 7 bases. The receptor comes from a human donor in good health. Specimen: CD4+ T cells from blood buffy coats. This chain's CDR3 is CASSSLGGGPYEQYF. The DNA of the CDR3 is TGTGCCAGCAGCTCTCTTGGCGGGGGACCCTACGAGCAGTACTTC.